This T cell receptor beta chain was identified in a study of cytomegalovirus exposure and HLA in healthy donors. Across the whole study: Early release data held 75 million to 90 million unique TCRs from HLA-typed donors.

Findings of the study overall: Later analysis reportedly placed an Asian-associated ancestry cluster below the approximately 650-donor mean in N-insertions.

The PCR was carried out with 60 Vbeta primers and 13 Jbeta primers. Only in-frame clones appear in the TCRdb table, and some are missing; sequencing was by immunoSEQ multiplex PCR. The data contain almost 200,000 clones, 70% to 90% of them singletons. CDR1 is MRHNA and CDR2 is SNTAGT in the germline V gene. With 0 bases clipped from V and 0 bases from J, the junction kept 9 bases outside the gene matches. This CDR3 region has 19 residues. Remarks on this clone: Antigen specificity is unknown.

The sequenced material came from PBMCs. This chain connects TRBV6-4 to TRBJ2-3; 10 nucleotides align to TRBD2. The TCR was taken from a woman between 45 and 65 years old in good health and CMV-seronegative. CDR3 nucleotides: TGTGCCAGCAGTGACTCGTGGACTAGCGGCGGACTTAGCACAGATACGCAGTATTTT. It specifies CASSDSWTSGGLSTDTQYF.